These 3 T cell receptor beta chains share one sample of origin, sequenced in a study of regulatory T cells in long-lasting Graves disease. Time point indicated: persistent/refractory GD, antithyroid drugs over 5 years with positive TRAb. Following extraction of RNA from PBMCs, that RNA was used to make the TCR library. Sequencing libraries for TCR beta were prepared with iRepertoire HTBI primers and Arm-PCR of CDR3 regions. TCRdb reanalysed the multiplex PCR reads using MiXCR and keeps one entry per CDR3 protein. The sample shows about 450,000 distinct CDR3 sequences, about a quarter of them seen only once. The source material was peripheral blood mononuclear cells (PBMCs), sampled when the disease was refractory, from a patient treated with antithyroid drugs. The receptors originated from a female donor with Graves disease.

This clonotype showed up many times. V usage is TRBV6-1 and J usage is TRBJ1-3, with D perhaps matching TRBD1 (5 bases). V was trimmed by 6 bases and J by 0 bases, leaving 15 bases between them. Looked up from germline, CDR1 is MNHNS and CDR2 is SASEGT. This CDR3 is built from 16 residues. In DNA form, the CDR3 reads TGTGCCAGCAGCTGGGGGACCTACTACTCTGGAAACACCATATATTTT. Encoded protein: CASSWGTYYSGNTIYF.

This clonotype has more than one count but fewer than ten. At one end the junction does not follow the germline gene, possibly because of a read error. The DNA for the CDR3 is TGTGCCAGCGGTGATAAGCGGGGGACAGGGGGCACTGGTAGCAATCAGCCCCAGCATTTT. This translates into CASGDKRGTGGTGSNQPQHF. The chain couples TRBV2 to TRBJ1-5; 12 nucleotides line up with TRBD1. The CDR3 loop spans 20 amino acids. Per germline, CDR1 SNHLY and CDR2 FYNNEI.

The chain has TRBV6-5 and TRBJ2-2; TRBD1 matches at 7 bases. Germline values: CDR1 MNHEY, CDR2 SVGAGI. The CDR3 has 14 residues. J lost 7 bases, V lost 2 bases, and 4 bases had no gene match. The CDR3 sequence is CASSYSRQGGELFF. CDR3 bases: TGTGCCAGCAGTTACAGCAGACAGGGCGGGGAGCTGTTTTTT.